These T cell receptor beta chains were read from a single sample in a study of radiotherapy plus CTLA-4 blockade in lung cancer. Clones were sequenced by immunoSEQ multiplex PCR, and TCRdb holds only the in-frame ones, with some missing. The table shows around 82,000 clones, with 70% to 90% occurring only once. Material: peripheral blood, obtained from a patient treated with radiotherapy plus ipilimumab. All receptors derive from a human donor with non-small cell lung cancer that progressed on radiotherapy plus ipilimumab. The CDR3 runs from the conserved cysteine through the conserved F or W. Fields, in order: J gene, clone size, D gene, V gene, CDR3 DNA, CDR3 protein. A D gene is named only where the DNA matches it firmly. Clone size, where shown, is once, few, many, or a class for clones that have expanded.

>TRBJ2-7|once|TRBD1|TRBV10-3
TGTGCCATCAGCGGACAGGGTGGCTCCTACGAGCAGTACTTC
CAISGQGGSYEQYF
>TRBJ2-1|NA|NA|TRBV5-4
TGTGCCAGCAGCTTCGGTGGCGGTAGCTCCTACAATGAGCAGTTCTTC
CASSFGGGSSYNEQFF
>TRBJ1-4|NA|NA|TRBV10-3
TGTGCCATCAGGGGGCGACATGAAAAACTGTTTTTT
CAIRGRHEKLFF
>TRBJ1-4|NA|NA|TRBV5-1
TGCGCCAGCAGTCCAGGTTTGGGGGAAAAACTGTTTTTT
CASSPGLGEKLFF
>TRBJ1-2|NA|TRBD1|TRBV5-1
TGCGCCAGCAGCTGGGGGACCCGACAGGGAGATGGCTACACCTTC
CASSWGTRQGDGYTF
>TRBJ2-1|NA|NA|TRBV4-3
TGCGCCAGCAGCTTTAGCTCGGGAGTAACGAATGAGCAGTTCTTC
CASSFSSGVTNEQFF
>TRBJ2-7|NA|NA|TRBV4-2
TGTGCCAGCAGCCAGCCCTGGGGGAGCGAGCAGTACTTC
CASSQPWGSEQYF
>TRBJ2-5|NA|NA|TRBV4-3
TGCGCCAGCAGCCAAGAGGCAAGGGAGACCCAGTACTTC
CASSQEARETQYF
>TRBJ2-5|NA|TRBD1|TRBV7-9
TGTGCCAGCAGCCTCTTAGGACAGGGGGGAGAGACCCAGTACTTC
CASSLLGQGGETQYF
>TRBJ2-3|NA|NA|TRBV27
TGTGCCAGCAGGGGGTACACAGATACGCAGTATTTT
CASRGYTDTQYF
>TRBJ2-3|NA|TRBD2|TRBV9
TGTGCCAGCAGCCCACTGGGGGGGATCCTTCCTAGCACAGATACGCAGTATTTT
CASSPLGGILPSTDTQYF
>TRBJ1-5|NA|NA|TRBV5-6
TGTGCCAGCAGCTTGGATGGGGGGTTTGGCAATCAGCCCCAGCATTTT
CASSLDGGFGNQPQHF
>TRBJ2-1|NA|TRBD2|TRBV7-2
TGTGCCAGCAGCTTTGAAAGAGCTAGCGGGAACCATGAGCAGTTCTTC
CASSFERASGNHEQFF
>TRBJ2-5|NA|NA|TRBV10-1
TGCGCCAGCAGTGAAAGTCAGTTGGGACCCCAAGAGACCCAGTACTTC
CASSESQLGPQETQYF
>TRBJ2-3|NA|NA|TRBV11-2
TGTGCCAGCAGCCCCCCAGGGGTCAAAGATACGCAGTATTTT
CASSPPGVKDTQYF
>TRBJ2-7|NA|NA|TRBV6-5
TGTGCCAGCAGGCACCGCCAGGGCCACGAGCAGTACTTC
CASRHRQGHEQYF
>TRBJ2-7|NA|TRBD2|TRBV7-6
TGTGCCAGCAGCTTAATGGGACTAGCGGGAGAAAAGCAGTACTTC
CASSLMGLAGEKQYF
>TRBJ2-7|NA|TRBD2|TRBV4-3
TGCGCCAGCAGCCAAGATCATCTAGCGGGGGTCGAGCAGTACTTC
CASSQDHLAGVEQYF
>TRBJ1-6|NA|NA|TRBV6-5
TGTGCCAGCAGCTCCGCCGGAGGGCGCGATTCACCCCTCCACTTT
CASSSAGGRDSPLHF
>TRBJ1-1|NA|NA|TRBV2
TGTGCCAGCAGTGTGTGGGGGAACACTGAAGCTTTCTTT
CASSVWGNTEAFF
>TRBJ2-7|NA|TRBD1|TRBV28
TGTGCCAGCAGTCCTCCCAGGGGACAGGGTTTCGAGCAGTACTTC
CASSPPRGQGFEQYF
>TRBJ1-4|NA|NA|TRBV30
TGTGCCTGGAGGGGTAATGAAAAACTGTTTTTT
CAWRGNEKLFF
>TRBJ2-3|NA|TRBD2|TRBV7-8
TGTGCCAGCAGCTTTGTGCTAGCGGGAGGTGAGGACCAAAGCACAGATACGCAGTATTTT
CASSFVLAGGEDQSTDTQYF
>TRBJ2-7|NA|TRBD1|TRBV7-9
TGTGCCAGCGGGACAGGGGTCGACGAGCAGTACTTC
CASGTGVDEQYF
>TRBJ2-7|NA|TRBD1|TRBV7-9
TGTGCCAGCAGCTCCACGGGACAGGGGAGGTACGAGCAGTACTTC
CASSSTGQGRYEQYF
>TRBJ2-2|NA|TRBD1|TRBV5-6
TGTGCCAGCAGCTTGGAGGGGGCTGCGAACACCGGGGAGCTGTTTTTT
CASSLEGAANTGELFF
>TRBJ1-1|NA|NA|TRBV5-1
TGCGCCAGCAGCTTGGGGCCAGCTATGAACACTGAAGCTTTCTTT
CASSLGPAMNTEAFF
>TRBJ2-1|NA|NA|TRBV7-9
TGTGCCAGCAGCTATCCTCCGGGACAACCAAGGGGTGAGCAGTTCTTC
CASSYPPGQPRGEQFF
>TRBJ2-7|once|NA|TRBV6-5
TGTGCCAGCAGTAACATCTACGAGCAGTACTTC
CASSNIYEQYF
>TRBJ1-1|few|NA|TRBV29-1
TGCAGCGTTGTAATAGGACTGCAGACTGAAGCTTTCTTT
CSVVIGLQTEAFF
>TRBJ2-1|few|NA|TRBV5-1
TGCGCCAGCAGCTCCTCTCTAGCGAGCTCCTACAATGAGCAGTTCTTC
CASSSSLASSYNEQFF
>TRBJ2-2|NA|NA|TRBV5-4
TGTGCCAGCAGCTTGAACACCGGGGAGCTGTTTTTT
CASSLNTGELFF
>TRBJ2-7|NA|NA|TRBV13
TGTGCCAGCAGGCAGCTGGGGGGTTCCTACGAGCAGTACTTC
CASRQLGGSYEQYF
>TRBJ1-2|NA|TRBD1|TRBV18
TGTGCCAGCTCACGGACAGGGGCTAGCTATGGCTACACCTTC
CASSRTGASYGYTF
>TRBJ2-5|once|NA|TRBV5-6
TGTGCCAGCAGCTTCGGGCAGCTTAAACAAGAGACCCAGTACTTC
CASSFGQLKQETQYF
>TRBJ1-2|NA|NA|TRBV6-5
TGTGCCAGCAGTTCCCCGGTGAGGGGCTACACCTTC
CASSSPVRGYTF
>TRBJ2-5|NA|NA|TRBV7-7
TGTGCTAGCAGCTTAGGGGGACTACAAGAGACCCAGTACTTC
CASSLGGLQETQYF
>TRBJ2-5|once|NA|TRBV13
TGTGCCAGCACCTTCGGGGCCGATGAGACCCAGTACTTC
CASTFGADETQYF
>TRBJ2-3|NA|NA|TRBV5-1
TGCGCCAGCAGCTTGGAGGCTGGCACAGATACGCAGTATTTT
CASSLEAGTDTQYF
>TRBJ2-2|once|TRBD2|TRBV9
TGTGCCAGCAGCGTAGACCTGGCGGGAGTGGGGACCGGGGAGCTGTTTTTT
CASSVDLAGVGTGELFF
>TRBJ2-5|NA|TRBD2|TRBV27
TGTGCCAGCAGTCCCCCGGGGGGGCGTGAGACCCAGTACTTC
CASSPPGGRETQYF
>TRBJ2-3|NA|NA|TRBV6-4
TGTGCCAGCAATCCGGGGGAGAGCACAGATACGCAGTATTTT
CASNPGESTDTQYF
>TRBJ1-4|NA|NA|TRBV9
TGTGCCAGCAGCGCCGCTCAAGCAACTAATGAAAAACTGTTTTTT
CASSAAQATNEKLFF
>TRBJ2-3|NA|NA|TRBV18
TGTGCCAGCTCACCCCCCAGCACAGATACGCAGTATTTT
CASSPPSTDTQYF
>TRBJ1-3|NA|NA|TRBV5-1
TGCGCCAGCAGCTTGGGCGACGGAAACTCTGGAAACACCATATATTTT
CASSLGDGNSGNTIYF
>TRBJ1-1|NA|NA|TRBV30
TGTGCCTGGAGTGTACTCAGCCGTCGGGCCAACACTGAAGCTTTCTTT
CAWSVLSRRANTEAFF
>TRBJ1-1|NA|NA|TRBV25-1
TGTGCCAGCAGTGAGGGGGCAGCCGTAATGAACACTGAAGCTTTCTTT
CASSEGAAVMNTEAFF
>TRBJ1-5|NA|NA|TRBV5-1
TGCGCCAGCAGCTCGGGACACCCAGGGGCTCAGCCCCAGCATTTT
CASSSGHPGAQPQHF
>TRBJ1-2|NA|TRBD1|TRBV9
TGTGCCAGCAGCGTAGAACGGGACAGAGCTCACTATGGCTACACCTTC
CASSVERDRAHYGYTF
>TRBJ2-6|NA|NA|TRBV25-1
TGTGCCAGCAGTGAATGGGGCGGCTCTGGGGCCAACGTCCTGACTTTC
CASSEWGGSGANVLTF